A selection of T cell receptor beta chains follows, all from one sample in a study of CD8 T cells in ankylosing spondylitis. TCRdb passed the 5' RACE reads through MiXCR, listing each CDR3 protein once. Among more than 200,000 distinct CDR3 sequences listed, roughly a quarter were seen once. Sequencing used blood, either unsorted or a sorted T cell fraction (not recorded which). The receptors were sampled from a male donor with ankylosing spondylitis or in good health (not recorded which). Both conserved end residues are part of each CDR3. Fields, in order: J gene, D gene, V gene, clone size, CDR3 protein, CDR3 DNA. The D gene is left open where the match is weak. Where a row states a size, it is once, few, many or the class of an expanded clone; other rows omit it.

j_call: TRBJ1-1
d_call: .
v_call: TRBV20-1
clone_size: few
cdr3_aa: CSAIGGNTEAFF
cdr3_nt: TGCAGTGCCATTGGGGGGAACACTGAAGCTTTCTTT

j_call: TRBJ1-2
d_call: .
v_call: TRBV2
clone_size: .
cdr3_aa: CASSELIGKGLNYGYTF
cdr3_nt: TGTGCCAGCAGTGAACTTATCGGCAAGGGGTTGAACTATGGCTACACCTTC

j_call: TRBJ2-2
d_call: .
v_call: TRBV6-5
clone_size: once
cdr3_aa: CASTLELNTGELFF
cdr3_nt: TGTGCCAGCACGTTAGAATTGAACACCGGGGAGCTGTTTTTT

j_call: TRBJ2-6
d_call: .
v_call: TRBV20-1
clone_size: few
cdr3_aa: CSARLTGYSGANVLTF
cdr3_nt: TGCAGTGCTAGATTAACAGGTTACTCTGGGGCCAACGTCCTGACTTTC

j_call: TRBJ2-6
d_call: .
v_call: TRBV29-1
clone_size: many
cdr3_aa: CSVVAGANVLTF
cdr3_nt: TGCAGCGTTGTTGCAGGGGCCAACGTCCTGACTTTC

j_call: TRBJ2-5
d_call: TRBD1
v_call: TRBV2
clone_size: few
cdr3_aa: CASLRDRGYQETQYF
cdr3_nt: TGTGCCAGCCTTCGGGACAGGGGGTATCAAGAGACCCAGTACTTC

j_call: TRBJ2-3
d_call: .
v_call: TRBV14
clone_size: many
cdr3_aa: CASSQDGGKPSTDTQYF
cdr3_nt: TGTGCCAGCAGCCAAGACGGAGGGAAGCCCAGCACAGATACGCAGTATTTT

j_call: TRBJ1-2
d_call: .
v_call: TRBV5-1
clone_size: many
cdr3_aa: CASSPGIAGPNYGYTF
cdr3_nt: TGCGCCAGCAGCCCTGGAATCGCCGGGCCTAACTATGGCTACACCTTC

j_call: TRBJ2-3
d_call: .
v_call: TRBV20-1
clone_size: many
cdr3_aa: CSASRPLAGPDTQYF
cdr3_nt: TGCAGTGCTAGTCGGCCTCTCGCGGGACCAGATACGCAGTATTTT

j_call: TRBJ1-1
d_call: .
v_call: TRBV7-6
clone_size: few
cdr3_aa: CASSRPRGGKAEAFF
cdr3_nt: TGTGCCAGCAGCCGCCCCAGGGGAGGGAAGGCGGAGGCTTTCTTT

j_call: TRBJ1-1
d_call: .
v_call: TRBV6-1
clone_size: many
cdr3_aa: CASKNRVGATEAFF
cdr3_nt: TGTGCCAGCAAGAACAGGGTTGGGGCCACTGAAGCTTTCTTT

j_call: TRBJ2-3
d_call: .
v_call: TRBV10-3
clone_size: .
cdr3_aa: CAISESWGQGDTQYF
cdr3_nt: TGTGCCATCAGTGAGTCCTGGGGGCAGGGAGATACGCAGTATTTT

j_call: TRBJ1-2
d_call: .
v_call: TRBV7-9
clone_size: many
cdr3_aa: CASSLLGSGGYTF
cdr3_nt: TGTGCCAGCAGCTTATTAGGGTCAGGGGGCTACACCTTC

j_call: TRBJ2-5
d_call: .
v_call: TRBV29-1
clone_size: many
cdr3_aa: CSLSVGETQYF
cdr3_nt: TGCAGCCTATCCGTTGGAGAGACCCAGTACTTC

j_call: TRBJ2-5
d_call: TRBD2
v_call: TRBV20-1
clone_size: .
cdr3_aa: CSASRTSGAQETQYF
cdr3_nt: TGCAGTGCTAGTAGGACTAGCGGGGCGCAAGAGACCCAGTACTTC

j_call: TRBJ2-2
d_call: .
v_call: TRBV20-1
clone_size: .
cdr3_aa: CSAQEDRAFGELFF
cdr3_nt: TGCAGTGCACAGGAGGACAGAGCATTTGGGGAGCTGTTTTTT

j_call: TRBJ2-5
d_call: .
v_call: TRBV4-1
clone_size: few
cdr3_aa: CASSGQAGETQYF
cdr3_nt: TGCGCCAGCAGCGGTCAGGCGGGGGAGACCCAGTACTTC

j_call: TRBJ2-2
d_call: TRBD2
v_call: TRBV12-3/TRBV12-4
clone_size: few
cdr3_aa: CASSFRLAVNTGELFF
cdr3_nt: TGTGCCAGCAGTTTTCGACTAGCGGTGAACACCGGGGAGCTGTTTTTT

j_call: TRBJ2-3
d_call: .
v_call: TRBV20-1
clone_size: .
cdr3_aa: CSAPLGGQVTDTQYF
cdr3_nt: TGCAGTGCCCCCCTGGGGGGGCAGGTCACAGATACGCAGTATTTT

j_call: TRBJ2-5
d_call: TRBD2
v_call: TRBV4-1
clone_size: many
cdr3_aa: CASSQVRGGRGETQYF
cdr3_nt: TGCGCCAGCAGCCAAGTCCGGGGGGGCAGAGGGGAGACCCAGTACTTC

j_call: TRBJ2-7
d_call: .
v_call: TRBV2
clone_size: .
cdr3_aa: CASKGEERYEQYF
cdr3_nt: TGTGCCAGCAAGGGGGAGGAACGATACGAGCAGTACTTC

j_call: TRBJ2-1
d_call: .
v_call: TRBV20-1
clone_size: many
cdr3_aa: CSARGDITYNEQFF
cdr3_nt: TGCAGTGCTAGGGGGGACATCACCTACAATGAGCAGTTCTTC

j_call: TRBJ1-5
d_call: .
v_call: TRBV7-9
clone_size: many
cdr3_aa: CASSSDWGANQPQHF
cdr3_nt: TGTGCCAGCAGCTCAGATTGGGGGGCTAATCAGCCCCAGCATTTT

j_call: TRBJ1-2
d_call: .
v_call: TRBV12-3/TRBV12-4
clone_size: few
cdr3_aa: CASTLGAGGDLVYGYTF
cdr3_nt: TGTGCCAGCACCTTGGGTGCCGGGGGTGATCTGGTCTATGGCTACACCTTC

j_call: TRBJ2-1
d_call: .
v_call: TRBV4-1
clone_size: .
cdr3_aa: CASSPFSGPQDEQFF
cdr3_nt: TGCGCCAGCAGCCCATTTAGCGGCCCTCAGGATGAGCAGTTCTTC

j_call: TRBJ1-1
d_call: .
v_call: TRBV12-3/TRBV12-4
clone_size: few
cdr3_aa: CASSFRGARPTEAFF
cdr3_nt: TGTGCCAGCAGTTTTCGGGGGGCGAGGCCGACTGAAGCTTTCTTT

j_call: TRBJ2-7
d_call: .
v_call: TRBV12-3/TRBV12-4
clone_size: .
cdr3_aa: CASSLGGLADSYEQYF
cdr3_nt: TGTGCCAGCAGTTTGGGGGGCCTAGCTGATTCCTACGAGCAGTACTTC

j_call: TRBJ2-1
d_call: TRBD2
v_call: TRBV24-1
clone_size: .
cdr3_aa: CATSETGLTYNEQFF
cdr3_nt: TGTGCCACCAGTGAAACGGGACTAACCTACAATGAGCAGTTCTTC

j_call: TRBJ2-2
d_call: .
v_call: TRBV11-3
clone_size: .
cdr3_aa: CASSLGALGELFF
cdr3_nt: TGTGCCAGCAGCCTGGGAGCTCTCGGGGAGCTGTTTTTT

j_call: TRBJ2-7
d_call: .
v_call: TRBV7-6
clone_size: many
cdr3_aa: CASSSRVEASEQYF
cdr3_nt: TGTGCCAGCAGCTCCCGTGTGGAGGCCTCCGAGCAGTACTTC

j_call: TRBJ2-3
d_call: TRBD1
v_call: TRBV29-1
clone_size: many
cdr3_aa: CSVEPRTGSTDTQYF
cdr3_nt: TGCAGCGTTGAACCTAGGACAGGAAGCACAGATACGCAGTATTTT

j_call: TRBJ2-3
d_call: TRBD2
v_call: TRBV20-1
clone_size: few
cdr3_aa: CSATRTSGGFDTQYF
cdr3_nt: TGCAGTGCAACCCGGACTAGCGGGGGGTTCGATACGCAGTATTTT

j_call: TRBJ2-3
d_call: .
v_call: TRBV5-4
clone_size: many
cdr3_aa: CASSVGRRVADTQYF
cdr3_nt: TGTGCCAGCAGCGTGGGACGGAGGGTAGCAGATACGCAGTATTTT

j_call: TRBJ2-3
d_call: .
v_call: TRBV5-5
clone_size: .
cdr3_aa: CASSSTAGNTDTQYF
cdr3_nt: TGTGCCAGCAGCTCTACCGCCGGGAACACAGATACGCAGTATTTT

j_call: TRBJ2-1
d_call: .
v_call: TRBV29-1
clone_size: .
cdr3_aa: CSVDAPGFEQFF
cdr3_nt: TGCAGCGTTGATGCCCCAGGGTTCGAGCAGTTCTTC

j_call: TRBJ2-3
d_call: .
v_call: TRBV10-3
clone_size: few
cdr3_aa: CAISEPAGGGTDTQYF
cdr3_nt: TGTGCCATCAGTGAGCCGGCTGGGGGCGGCACAGATACGCAGTATTTT

j_call: TRBJ2-1
d_call: .
v_call: TRBV4-1
clone_size: many
cdr3_aa: CASSLTGPYNEQFF
cdr3_nt: TGCGCCAGCAGCCTGACAGGCCCTTACAATGAGCAGTTCTTC

j_call: TRBJ1-2
d_call: .
v_call: TRBV20-1
clone_size: many
cdr3_aa: CSASGGLGYTF
cdr3_nt: TGCAGTGCTAGCGGGGGTCTTGGCTACACCTTC

j_call: TRBJ2-7
d_call: .
v_call: TRBV20-1
clone_size: many
cdr3_aa: CSARVVAAYEQYF
cdr3_nt: TGCAGTGCTAGAGTCGTAGCGGCCTACGAGCAGTACTTC

j_call: TRBJ2-3
d_call: .
v_call: TRBV6-1
clone_size: many
cdr3_aa: CASMGSSTDTQYF
cdr3_nt: TGTGCCAGCATGGGATCTAGCACAGATACGCAGTATTTT

j_call: TRBJ1-1
d_call: TRBD1
v_call: TRBV29-1
clone_size: few
cdr3_aa: CSVADRGPGTEAFF
cdr3_nt: TGCAGCGTTGCTGACAGGGGGCCGGGCACTGAAGCTTTCTTT

j_call: TRBJ2-6
d_call: TRBD1
v_call: TRBV3-1
clone_size: many
cdr3_aa: CASTRSWRQGISGANVLTF
cdr3_nt: TGTGCCAGCACTAGAAGCTGGCGACAGGGTATCTCTGGGGCCAACGTCCTGACTTTC

j_call: TRBJ2-7
d_call: .
v_call: TRBV6-1
clone_size: many
cdr3_aa: CASTPSSYEQYF
cdr3_nt: TGTGCCAGCACCCCCAGCTCCTACGAGCAGTACTTC

j_call: TRBJ2-1
d_call: TRBD1
v_call: TRBV10-3
clone_size: few
cdr3_aa: CASNSDRGQPDEQFF
cdr3_nt: TGTGCCAGTAACTCCGACAGGGGGCAACCCGATGAGCAGTTCTTC

j_call: TRBJ2-3
d_call: TRBD2
v_call: TRBV20-1
clone_size: few
cdr3_aa: CSARSPLAGGLDTQYF
cdr3_nt: TGCAGTGCCCGCAGTCCCCTAGCGGGGGGGCTGGATACGCAGTATTTT

j_call: TRBJ1-1
d_call: .
v_call: TRBV20-1
clone_size: .
cdr3_aa: CSAPGVNTEAFF
cdr3_nt: TGCAGTGCTCCAGGGGTGAACACTGAAGCTTTCTTT

j_call: TRBJ2-6
d_call: .
v_call: TRBV12-1
clone_size: .
cdr3_aa: CASSFFLRAWSFSGANVLTF
cdr3_nt: TGTGCCAGCAGCTTTTTTTTACGGGCATGGAGTTTCTCTGGGGCCAACGTCCTGACTTTC

j_call: TRBJ1-3
d_call: .
v_call: TRBV5-1
clone_size: many
cdr3_aa: CASSYPDSGNTIYF
cdr3_nt: TGCGCCAGCAGCTATCCTGACTCTGGAAACACCATATATTTT

j_call: TRBJ1-2
d_call: .
v_call: TRBV2
clone_size: many
cdr3_aa: CASSPINGYTF
cdr3_nt: TGTGCCAGCAGTCCAATAAATGGCTACACCTTC

j_call: TRBJ2-1
d_call: TRBD2
v_call: TRBV20-1
clone_size: few
cdr3_aa: CSATGGRGHNEQFF
cdr3_nt: TGCAGTGCTACCGGGGGGAGGGGCCACAATGAGCAGTTCTTC

j_call: TRBJ1-2
d_call: .
v_call: TRBV29-1
clone_size: .
cdr3_aa: CSVRPLLTGGYTF
cdr3_nt: TGCAGCGTAAGACCCCTTCTAACGGGGGGCTACACCTTC

j_call: TRBJ1-1
d_call: .
v_call: TRBV27
clone_size: few
cdr3_aa: CASSLNGRGGGEVFF
cdr3_nt: TGTGCCAGCAGTTTAAACGGTCGCGGGGGCGGGGAAGTTTTCTTT

j_call: TRBJ1-1
d_call: .
v_call: TRBV20-1
clone_size: .
cdr3_aa: CSAPGSNWNTEAFF
cdr3_nt: TGCAGTGCTCCAGGGTCTAATTGGAACACTGAAGCTTTCTTT